The 26 T cell receptor beta chains below come from one sample, sequenced in a study of control samples from healthy donors and cancer patients. TCRdb's copy holds only in-frame clones and misses some; the assay was immunoSEQ multiplex PCR. The data hold over 40,000 clones, with roughly 86% observed a single time. Sample: PBMCs. The source of these receptors is a man aged 45-65 years with head and neck cancer.

The J gene is TRBJ2-7, the V gene TRBV5-4; D is unresolved. The CDR3 contains 14 residues. The germline V and J ends were trimmed by 1 base and 2 bases, with 10 bases remaining between them. From germline, CDR1 is SGHNT and CDR2 YYREEE (reference sequence). This CDR3 reads CASSLKGNTYEQYF. The DNA for the CDR3 is TGTGCCAGCAGCTTGAAAGGGAACACCTACGAGCAGTACTTC.

The chain is built from TRBV30 and TRBJ2-5; 7 nucleotides agree with TRBD2. The CDR3 runs 14 residues. Germline V gene sequence: CDR1 GTSNPN, CDR2 SVGIG (reference sequence). V shed 2 bases and J 2 bases; nucleotides not matched to a gene: 5. The CDR3 sequence is CAWSSGGPQETQYF. The CDR3 DNA follows: TGTGCCTGGAGTTCGGGGGGACCACAAGAGACCCAGTACTTC.

The chain joins TRBV5-5 to TRBJ2-7; 8 bases match TRBD1. CDR1 and CDR2 from the germline V gene are SGHKS and YYEKEE (reference sequence). CDR3 size: 16 residues. V was clipped by 0 bases and J by 3 bases; unmatched bases: 8. In DNA form, the CDR3 reads TGTGCCAGCAGCTTGGAAGGGACAGGAGCCAGCTACGAGCAGTACTTC. Translated, it gives CASSLEGTGASYEQYF.

The rearrangement joins TRBV6-6 to TRBJ1-2; D may be TRBD1 (5 bases). Germline CDR1 MNHNY, CDR2 SVGAGI (reference sequence). The CDR3 has 14 residues. Trimming removed 0 bases at V and 2 bases at J, with 7 bases between. In DNA, the CDR3 is TGTGCCAGCAGTTACTCGAGACAGAACTATGGCTACACCTTC. Residues: CASSYSRQNYGYTF.

This chain uses TRBV4-2 with TRBJ1-6; D might be TRBD1 (6 bases). Germline V gene sequence: CDR1 LGHNA, CDR2 YNFKEQ. Deletions cut 1 base from V and 10 bases from J, with 11 bases between. This CDR3 contains 14 residues. The CDR3 is CASSQAGAGSPLHF. The CDR3, as DNA: TGTGCCAGCAGCCAAGCAGGGGCCGGATCACCCCTCCACTTT.

V gene TRBV5-1 combines with J gene TRBJ2-2, with D possibly called TRBD1 or TRBD2 (5 bases each). V was shortened by 4 bases and J by 2 bases, with 18 bases between the two germline ends. The V gene's germline CDR1 is SGHRS and CDR2 YFSETQ. The length of the CDR3 is 17 residues. The CDR3 DNA sequence: TGCGCCAGCAGCACGGGACCAGGAATCGATAACACCGGGGAGCTGTTTTTT. Protein: CASSTGPGIDNTGELFF.

V is TRBV7-8 and J is TRBJ2-3; TRBD1 matches at 11 bases. J lost 2 bases, V lost 2 bases, and 9 bases had no gene match. CDR3 size: 18 residues. CDR1 and CDR2 (germline): SGHVS, FQNEAQ. The CDR3, as DNA: TGTGCCAGCAGCTTAAGATTTGGGACAGGGGGACACACAGATACGCAGTATTTT. This translates into CASSLRFGTGGHTDTQYF.

This clone was observed a single time. The chain joins TRBV5-4 to TRBJ2-3, with a tentative D call TRBD1 (5 bases). Looked up from germline, CDR1 is SGHNT and CDR2 is YYREEE (reference sequence). The V and J ends lost 2 bases and 2 bases respectively, with 9 bases between them. CDR3 length: 14 residues. CDR3 coding DNA: TGTGCCAGCAGCTTTCGACAGAACACAGATACGCAGTATTTT. This sequence encodes CASSFRQNTDTQYF. The full variable domain, completed using reference TRBV5-4 and TRBJ2-3, is ETGVTQSPTHLIKTRGQQVTLRCSSQSGHNTVSWYQQALGQGPQFIFQYYREEENGRGNFPPRFSGLQFPNYSSELNVNALELDDSALYLCASSFRQNTDTQYFGPGTRLTVL.

This clone was found once. The chain is built from TRBV5-5 and TRBJ1-2; 9 bases match TRBD1. The V segment lost 4 bases and the J segment 8 bases; nucleotides outside the gene matches: 9. This CDR3 is built from 14 residues. Germline CDR1 SGHKS, CDR2 YYEKEE (reference sequence). In DNA form, the CDR3 reads TGTGCCAGCAGCGCACCGGGACAGGGAAGAGGCTACACCTTC. Amino acid sequence: CASSAPGQGRGYTF.

The chain couples TRBV14 to TRBJ2-5; D remains ambiguous. Trimming stripped 0 bases from V and 2 bases from J, with 7 bases between. Germline-derived CDR1 and CDR2 are SGHDN and FVKESK. The CDR3 is 14 amino acids. The CDR3 region has the DNA TGTGCCAGCAGCCAAGAAAGGCTTCAAGAGACCCAGTACTTC. It encodes CASSQERLQETQYF. Together with reference TRBV14 and TRBJ2-5, the CDR3 gives the full variable domain: EAGVTQFPSHSVIEKGQTVTLRCDPISGHDNLYWYRRVMGKEIKFLLHFVKESKQDESGMPNNRFLAERTGGTYSTLKVQPAELEDSGVYFCASSQERLQETQYFGPGTRLLVL.

The chain links TRBV28 to TRBJ2-7, with D perhaps given as TRBD1 or TRBD2 (5 bases each). Germline-derived CDR1 and CDR2 are MDHEN and SYDVKM. V gave up 6 bases and J gave up 0 bases, with 12 bases separating them. CDR3 size: 14 residues. The CDR3 nucleotides read TGTGCCAGCAGAACCCGGGACGGCTCCTACGAGCAGTACTTC. As protein: CASRTRDGSYEQYF.

V is TRBV6-5 and J is TRBJ2-7, with D perhaps TRBD2 (5 bases). CDR3 size: 12 residues. Between the trimmed V and J ends, which lost 6 bases and 4 bases, there was a span of 10 bases. Per germline, CDR1 MNHEY and CDR2 SVGAGI. CDR3 amino acids: CASSSTSYEQYF. The CDR3 DNA is TGTGCCAGCAGCTCAACTAGTTACGAGCAGTACTTC.

V is TRBV12-3 or TRBV12-4 and J is TRBJ1-5, with D unclear. The CDR3 sequence is 12 residues long. Between the trimmed V and J ends, which lost 2 bases and 5 bases, there was a span of 4 bases. CDR3 region: CASSLLDQPQHF. CDR3 bases: TGTGCCAGCAGTTTATTAGATCAGCCCCAGCATTTT.

This chain links TRBV27 with TRBJ2-7; 9 bases are shared with TRBD2. With 3 bases clipped from V and 0 bases from J, the junction kept 0 bases outside the gene matches. CDR1 MNHEY and CDR2 SMNVEV come from the germline V gene (reference sequence). This CDR3 region has 14 residues. The CDR3 region has the DNA TGTGCCAGCAGTTTTAGCGGGAGCTCCTACGAGCAGTACTTC. This encodes CASSFSGSSYEQYF.

The chain employs TRBV5-1 and TRBJ1-1; D possibly corresponds to TRBD1 (5 bases). The CDR3 runs 13 residues. Germline lookup yields CDR1 SGHRS and CDR2 YFSETQ. V was clipped by 5 bases and J by 1 base, with 9 bases between them. The CDR3 reads CASSEGTNTEAFF. The CDR3 coding sequence is TGCGCCAGCAGTGAGGGGACGAACACTGAAGCTTTCTTT. Drawing the rest from reference TRBV5-1 and TRBJ1-1, the complete variable domain is KAGVTQTPRYLIKTRGQQVTLSCSPISGHRSVSWYQQTPGQGLQFLFEYFSETQRNKGNFPGRFSGRQFSNSRSEMNVSTLELGDSALYLCASSEGTNTEAFFGQGTRLTVV.

The chain recombines TRBV6-2 or TRBV6-3 with TRBJ2-3; 9 bases map to TRBD2. The CDR3 has 15 amino acids. Trimming at V came to 6 bases and at J to 10 bases, leaving 14 bases not matched to a gene. Germline assignment: CDR1 MNHEY and CDR2 SVGEGT. For the CDR3, the DNA is TGTGCCAGCAGCCGCTCTAGCGGGGAGCCCGGGGCGCAGTATTTT. Translation gives CASSRSSGEPGAQYF.

The chain is built from TRBV2 and TRBJ1-6; D gene ambiguous. The length of the CDR3 is 14 residues. CDR1 is SNHLY, CDR2 FYNNEI, per germline. Trimming removed 11 bases at V and 0 bases at J, with 11 bases between. DNA of the CDR3: TGTGCCGCCACCCGGAGCTCCTATAATTCACCCCTCCACTTT. This codes for CAATRSSYNSPLHF.

The chain links TRBV5-5 to TRBJ1-5, with D possibly TRBD1 on 5 matching bases. The CDR3 contains 16 residues. V lost 4 bases and J lost 0, with 14 bases in between. Germline-derived CDR1 and CDR2 are SGHKS and YYEKEE (reference sequence). The CDR3 DNA reads as TGTGCCAGCAGCGACCACCGGGGGTTTAGCAATCAGCCCCAGCATTTT. Translated: CASSDHRGFSNQPQHF.

This chain's CDR3 is CASKSTGNTIYF. CDR3 coding DNA: TGTGCCAGTAAGTCCACTGGAAACACCATATATTTT. The V call is TRBV19, the J call TRBJ1-3, with D unclear. V was shortened by 7 bases and J by 2 bases, with 6 bases between the two germline ends. The CDR3 loop spans 12 amino acids. Germline V lookup: CDR1 LNHDA, CDR2 SQIVND (reference sequence).

J is TRBJ1-6 and V is TRBV7-6, with D possibly being TRBD1 (6 bases). The CDR3 is 18 residues long. CDR1 SGHVS and CDR2 FNYEAQ come from the germline V gene. The V end was cut by 5 bases, the J end by 2 bases, with 19 bases between. This CDR3 reads CASSEQSGGSTYNSPLHF. For the CDR3, the DNA is TGTGCCAGCAGCGAGCAGAGTGGGGGCTCCACCTATAATTCACCCCTCCACTTT.

The chain couples TRBV6-6 to TRBJ2-5, with 11 bases lining up with TRBD2. The CDR3 runs to 15 residues. Germline CDR1 is MNHNY and CDR2 is SVGAGI (reference sequence). V was clipped by 5 bases and J by 5 bases; unmatched bases: 7. Here the CDR3 DNA reads TGTGCCAGCAGTCCACTAGCGGGAGATGAGGAGACCCAGTACTTC. Protein product: CASSPLAGDEETQYF.

The chain's CDR3 is CAIRGSDRGNNSPLHF. DNA for the CDR3: TGTGCCATCAGGGGCTCGGACAGGGGGAATAATTCACCCCTCCACTTT. The chain employs TRBV10-3 and TRBJ1-6; the match to TRBD1 covers 10 bases. The length of the CDR3 is 16 residues. Germline lookup yields CDR1 ENHRY and CDR2 SYGVKD. The ends lost 6 bases at V and 5 bases at J; junction bases unmatched: 7.

The rearrangement joins TRBV7-2 to TRBJ1-5, with a weak D call TRBD1 (6 bases). Germline values: CDR1 SGHTA, CDR2 FQGNSA. Trimming pared 0 bases from V and 7 bases from J, leaving 13 bases between. The CDR3 runs to 15 residues. Here the CDR3 reads CASSLAGGPAQPQHF. CDR3 bases: TGTGCCAGCAGCTTAGCGGGGGGCCCGGCGCAGCCCCAGCATTTT. Together with reference TRBV7-2 and TRBJ1-5, the CDR3 gives the full variable domain: GAGVSQSPSNKVTEKGKDVELRCDPISGHTALYWYRQSLGQGLEFLIYFQGNSAPDKSGLPSDRFSAERTGGSVSTLTIQRTQQEDSAVYLCASSLAGGPAQPQHFGDGTRLSIL.

V and J are TRBV4-2 and TRBJ2-1; 9 nucleotides align to TRBD2. The V and J ends lost 2 bases and 6 bases, in that order; junction bases with no gene match: 8. The CDR3 contains 16 residues. The germline CDR1 and CDR2 sequences are LGHNA and YNFKEQ. The CDR3 protein is CASSQPRASGINEQFF. CDR3 sequence (DNA): TGTGCCAGCAGCCAACCCCGCGCTAGCGGGATCAATGAGCAGTTCTTC.

This clone turned up a few times. The rearrangement joins TRBV9 to TRBJ1-2, with D perhaps matching TRBD1 (5 bases). Per the germline V gene, CDR1 is SGDLS and CDR2 is YYNGEE. The CDR3 covers 14 residues. V lost 4 bases and J 4 bases, leaving 14 bases between the germline ends. The CDR3 loop is CASSTPQAPYGYTF. CDR3 coding DNA: TGTGCCAGCAGCACGCCACAGGCCCCCTATGGCTACACCTTC.

The chain recombines TRBV19 with TRBJ2-2; the D is unclear. CDR1 and CDR2 from the germline V gene are LNHDA and SQIVND (reference sequence). Trimming stripped 4 bases from V and 1 base from J, with 4 bases between. This CDR3 is built from 13 residues. CDR3 bases: TGTGCCAGTAGTACAAGGAACACCGGGGAGCTGTTTTTT. Its translation is CASSTRNTGELFF.